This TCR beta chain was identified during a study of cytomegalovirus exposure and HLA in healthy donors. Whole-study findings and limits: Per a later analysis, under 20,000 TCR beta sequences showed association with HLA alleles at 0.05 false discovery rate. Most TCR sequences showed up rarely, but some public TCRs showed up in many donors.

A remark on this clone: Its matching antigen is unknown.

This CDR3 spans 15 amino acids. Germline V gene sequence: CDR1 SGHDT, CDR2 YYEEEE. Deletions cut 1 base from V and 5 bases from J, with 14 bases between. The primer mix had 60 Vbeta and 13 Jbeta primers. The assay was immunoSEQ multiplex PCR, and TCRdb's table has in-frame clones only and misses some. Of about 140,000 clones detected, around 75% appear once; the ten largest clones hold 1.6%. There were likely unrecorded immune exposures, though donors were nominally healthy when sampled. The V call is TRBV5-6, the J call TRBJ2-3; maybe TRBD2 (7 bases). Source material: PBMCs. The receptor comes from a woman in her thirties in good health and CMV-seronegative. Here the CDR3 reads CASSLFGGGGDTQYF. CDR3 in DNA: TGTGCCAGCAGCTTGTTCGGGGGCGGGGGAGATACGCAGTATTTT. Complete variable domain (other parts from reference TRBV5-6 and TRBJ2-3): DAGVTQSPTHLIKTRGQQVTLRCSPKSGHDTVSWYQQALGQGPQFIFQYYEEEERQRGNFPDRFSGHQFPNYSSELNVNALLLGDSALYLCASSLFGGGGDTQYFGPGTRLTVL.